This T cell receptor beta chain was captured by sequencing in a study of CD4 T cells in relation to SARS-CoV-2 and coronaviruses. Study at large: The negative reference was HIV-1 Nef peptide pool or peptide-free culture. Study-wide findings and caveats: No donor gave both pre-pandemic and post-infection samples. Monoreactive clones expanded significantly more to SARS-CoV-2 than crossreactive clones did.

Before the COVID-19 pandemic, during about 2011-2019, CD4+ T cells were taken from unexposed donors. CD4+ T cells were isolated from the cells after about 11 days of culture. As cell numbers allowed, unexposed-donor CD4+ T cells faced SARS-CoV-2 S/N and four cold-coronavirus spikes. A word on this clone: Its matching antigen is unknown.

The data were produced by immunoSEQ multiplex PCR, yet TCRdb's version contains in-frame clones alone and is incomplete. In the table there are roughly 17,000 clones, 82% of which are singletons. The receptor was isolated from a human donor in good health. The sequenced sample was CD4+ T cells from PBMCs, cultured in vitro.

DNA for the CDR3: TGTGCCAGCAGCACCGGGGCGGCAACTAATGAAAAACTGTTTTTT. It yields the protein CASSTGAATNEKLFF. V gene TRBV28 combines with J gene TRBJ1-4; possible D gene TRBD1, 5 bases. V lost 6 bases, J lost 0 bases, and 11 bases lay in between. The CDR3 contains 15 residues. Germline lookup yields CDR1 MDHEN and CDR2 SYDVKM.